This passage covers 24 T cell receptor beta chains from one sample sequenced in a study of CD8 T cells in Susac syndrome. With random hexamers, reverse transcription was performed on about 0.5 to 1 ug of RNA. A single record per CDR3 protein comes from TCRdb applying MiXCR to the immunoSEQ multiplex PCR reads. This table holds approximately 190,000 distinct CDR3 sequences, around 93% found once. Sequences were obtained from CD4+ T cells from PBMCs. These receptors were taken from a human donor in good health.

V usage is TRBV19 and J usage is TRBJ1-3; D is undetermined. Trimming shortened V by 4 bases and J by 5 bases, and 9 bases separated the two germline ends. Germline V gene lookup returns CDR1 LNHDA and CDR2 SQIVND (reference sequence). This CDR3 has 13 amino acids. CDR3 coding DNA: TGTGCCAGTAGTAGTGGGCAGCGAAACACCATATATTTT. Its translation: CASSSGQRNTIYF. Variable domain in full (rest from reference TRBV19 and TRBJ1-3): DGGITQSPKYLFRKEGQNVTLSCEQNLNHDAMYWYRQDPGQGLRLIYYSQIVNDFQKGDIAEGYSVSREKKESFPLTVTSAQKNPTAFYLCASSSGQRNTIYFGEGSWLTVV.

This clonotype was seen once. The CDR3 nucleotides are TGTGCCATCAGGGGACAGGGGAGCTCCTACAATGAGCAGTTCTTC. Amino acid sequence: CAIRGQGSSYNEQFF. The chain uses TRBV10-3 and TRBJ2-1; TRBD1 matches 10 bases. The germline V gene has CDR1 ENHRY and CDR2 SYGVKD. V was clipped by 6 bases and J by 0 bases; unmatched bases: 2. This CDR3 is 15 amino acids long.

This chain joins TRBV20-1 and TRBJ2-7, with TRBD2 identical over 9 bases. The CDR3 totals 14 residues. V shed 4 bases, J shed 4 bases, and the junction held 8 bases outside the gene matches. CDR1 and CDR2 (germline): DFQATT, SNEGSKA (reference sequence). CDR3 loop: CSATERGAVYEQYF. DNA for the CDR3: TGCAGTGCTACCGAGCGGGGGGCAGTATACGAGCAGTACTTC.

This clonotype came up once. This rearrangement joins TRBV19 to TRBJ2-4; no clear D. CDR3 length equals 16 residues. Germline CDR1 and CDR2: LNHDA and SQIVND (reference sequence). Trimming removed 5 bases at V and 1 base at J, with 15 bases between. The CDR3, as DNA: TGTGCCAGTAGTCCGGTAAACGCCGCTGCCAAAAACATTCAGTACTTC. The encoded protein is CASSPVNAAAKNIQYF. The whole variable domain, filled in from reference TRBV19 and TRBJ2-4, reads DGGITQSPKYLFRKEGQNVTLSCEQNLNHDAMYWYRQDPGQGLRLIYYSQIVNDFQKGDIAEGYSVSREKKESFPLTVTSAQKNPTAFYLCASSPVNAAAKNIQYFGAGTRLSVL.

The V gene is TRBV7-9, the J gene TRBJ1-6; maybe TRBD1 (5 bases). Trimming took 10 bases from V and 7 from J, leaving 11 bases between them. Germline V CDR1 and CDR2: SEHNR, FQNEAQ (reference sequence). The length of the CDR3 is 12 residues. The CDR3 loop is CATREGNSPLHF. The CDR3 DNA is TGTGCCACCAGGGAGGGCAATTCACCCCTCCACTTT.

The V gene is TRBV6-2 or TRBV6-3, the J gene TRBJ1-1, with D tentatively TRBD1 (5 bases). The CDR3 totals 12 residues. Trimming pared 7 bases from V and 5 bases from J, leaving 11 bases between. Germline CDR1 and CDR2: MNHEY and SVGEGT. CDR3 sequence reads: CASTWGYTEAFF. In nucleotides, the CDR3 is TGTGCCAGCACTTGGGGGTATACTGAAGCTTTCTTT.

The chain couples TRBV12-3 or TRBV12-4 to TRBJ2-2, with TRBD1 identical over 7 bases. The CDR3 contains 13 residues. V shed 6 bases and J 5 bases; nucleotides not matched to a gene: 3. The CDR3 spells CASSWTGTGELFF. As DNA, the CDR3 is TGTGCCAGCAGCTGGACAGGAACCGGGGAGCTGTTTTTT.

This clonotype was observed once. The DNA is left out, because the CDR3 cannot be placed on it with certainty; the CDR3 is given as TCRdb lists it. The chain recombines TRBV28 with TRBJ2-1; the table assigns TRBD2, which was not confirmed against the DNA. Inclusive of both ends, the CDR3 amounts to 18 amino acids. In germline, CDR1 is MDHEN, CDR2 SYDVKM. CDR3: CASSSSFSGGVSYNEQFF.

The chain has TRBV28 and TRBJ1-3; 7 nucleotides line up with TRBD1. With V trimmed by 5 bases and J by 4 bases, 8 bases remained unmatched. This CDR3 is built from 15 residues. In germline, CDR1 is MDHEN, CDR2 SYDVKM. CDR3 DNA sequence: TGTGCCAGCAGTAATGCAGGGGGAAGAGGAAACACCATATATTTT. Translation gives CASSNAGGRGNTIYF.

The chain combines TRBV12-3 or TRBV12-4 with TRBJ1-2; 7 nucleotides match TRBD1. There are 13 residues in the CDR3. Trimming at V came to 1 base and at J to 7 bases, leaving 3 bases not matched to a gene. The CDR3: CASSLGQGGGYTF. DNA of the CDR3: TGTGCCAGCAGTTTAGGACAGGGTGGTGGCTACACCTTC.

This chain uses TRBV13 with TRBJ2-2, with D possibly being TRBD2 (5 bases). Per the germline V gene, CDR1 is PRHDT and CDR2 is FYEKMQ (reference sequence). This CDR3 is built from 19 residues. Trimming removed 0 bases at V and 0 bases at J, with 17 bases between. This CDR3 reads CASSLGPTGMFANTGELFF. In DNA, the CDR3 is TGTGCCAGCAGCTTAGGACCCACGGGGATGTTCGCGAACACCGGGGAGCTGTTTTTT.

The chain joins TRBV19 to TRBJ2-5; 12 bases fit TRBD1. Trimming at V came to 7 bases and at J to 6 bases, leaving 9 bases not matched to a gene. CDR3 length equals 15 residues. Germline lookup yields CDR1 LNHDA and CDR2 SQIVND (reference sequence). In nucleotides, the CDR3 is TGTGCCAGTACCCCAGGGACAGGGGGCTTGAAGACCCAGTACTTC. Translation: CASTPGTGGLKTQYF. The entire variable domain, with the rest obtained from reference TRBV19 and TRBJ2-5, is as follows: DGGITQSPKYLFRKEGQNVTLSCEQNLNHDAMYWYRQDPGQGLRLIYYSQIVNDFQKGDIAEGYSVSREKKESFPLTVTSAQKNPTAFYLCASTPGTGGLKTQYFGPGTRLLVL.

This sequence joins TRBV6-5 and TRBJ2-7, with D perhaps TRBD1 (6 bases). The V gene's germline CDR1 is MNHEY and CDR2 SVGAGI. The CDR3 is 13 amino acids. Trimming shortened V by 3 bases and J by 4 bases, and 10 bases separated the two germline ends. For the CDR3, the DNA is TGTGCCAGCAGTTATACAGGGCGGTACGAGCAGTACTTC. Translation: CASSYTGRYEQYF.

The chain is built from TRBV4-3 and TRBJ2-3; D is perhaps TRBD1 (5 bases). CDR1 is LGHNA and CDR2 is YSLEER in the germline V gene. The CDR3 length is 15 residues. V lost 0 bases to trimming and J lost 2 bases, with 9 bases between them. The CDR3 sequence is CASSQEIGVTDTQYF. The CDR3 DNA is TGCGCCAGCAGCCAAGAGATAGGGGTCACAGATACGCAGTATTTT.

J is TRBJ2-1 and V is TRBV24-1; TRBD2 agrees at 7 bases. Losses at the gene ends were 6 bases for V and 7 bases for J; bases not matched to a gene: 8. The V gene's germline CDR1 is KGHDR and CDR2 SFDVKD. The CDR3 is 14 amino acids. CDR3 region: CATSREGRRNEQFF. The CDR3 DNA sequence: TGTGCCACCAGTAGGGAGGGACGGAGGAATGAGCAGTTCTTC.

The V and J genes are TRBV3-1 and TRBJ1-1, with D hard to call. V shed 6 bases and J shed 6 bases, with 17 bases lying between them. The CDR3 runs to 14 residues. Germline V gives CDR1 LGHDT, CDR2 YNNKEL (reference sequence). The CDR3 loop reads CASSRSAGGAEAFF. DNA of the CDR3: TGTGCCAGCAGTCGTAGTGCGGGTGGGGCTGAAGCTTTCTTT.

The rearrangement uses TRBV19 and TRBJ1-2; D is perhaps TRBD1 (6 bases). The CDR3 has 15 amino acids. Trimming stripped 6 bases from V and 3 bases from J, with 17 bases between. Per the germline V gene, CDR1 is LNHDA and CDR2 is SQIVND (reference sequence). CDR3 nucleotide sequence: TGTGCCAGTAGATTCCTGGGGGGCCGGGACTATGGCTACACCTTC. This encodes CASRFLGGRDYGYTF.

This clonotype was observed a single time. The chain joins TRBV7-8 to TRBJ2-2, with a tentative D call TRBD2 (5 bases). The CDR3 sequence is 16 residues long. The V end lost 11 bases, the J end lost 1 base, and 20 bases lay between the germline ends. CDR1 is SGHVS, CDR2 FQNEAQ, per germline. The CDR3 DNA reads as TGTGCCGGCAACCAGCAGCCCCGGGGGAACACCGGGGAGCTGTTTTTT. Translating gives CAGNQQPRGNTGELFF.

This sequence joins TRBV29-1 and TRBJ2-1; 7 bases map to TRBD2. CDR1 SQVTM and CDR2 ANQGSEA come from the germline V gene. V lost 4 bases to trimming and J lost 7 bases; unmatched junction nucleotides: 7. This CDR3 has 13 amino acids. Written as DNA, the CDR3 is TGCAGCGTTGCGAGCGGGGTGCGGAATGAGCAGTTCTTC. As protein: CSVASGVRNEQFF.

This chain connects TRBV3-1 to TRBJ2-7; 12 bases match TRBD2. The CDR3 contains 16 residues. Germline lookup yields CDR1 LGHDT and CDR2 YNNKEL (reference sequence). After removal of 0 bases from V and 5 bases from J, the junction contained 5 bases not matched to a gene. CDR3 sequence: CASSQDSSGGADEQYV. The DNA of the CDR3 is TGTGCCAGCAGCCAAGACTCTAGCGGGGGGGCCGACGAGCAGTACGTC.

V is TRBV28 and J is TRBJ1-4; 7 positions agree with TRBD1. This CDR3 is 15 amino acids long. V lost 6 bases and J lost 6; bases outside the gene matches: 10. Germline CDR1 is MDHEN and CDR2 is SYDVKM. The CDR3 DNA reads TGTGCCAGCAGCCCAGGGGGGGCGATCTATGAAAAACTGTTTTTT. The encoded protein is CASSPGGAIYEKLFF.

Turning to this clonotype: An end of the junction does not agree with germline; a read error may underlie this. The chain employs TRBV5-1 and TRBJ2-7; 9 nucleotides line up with TRBD1. Germline CDR1 reads SGHRS; CDR2 reads YFSETQ. This CDR3 is built from 11 residues. This CDR3 reads CASSLPGQGGF. Here the CDR3 DNA reads TGCGCCAGCAGCCTACCGGGACAGGGAGGCTTC.

This rearrangement joins TRBV18 to TRBJ1-2; 8 bases are shared with TRBD1. Germline V lookup: CDR1 KGHSH, CDR2 LQKENI. The V gene end was trimmed by 3 bases and the J gene end by 1 base; junction bases not matched to a gene: 1. This CDR3 is 14 amino acids long. CDR3 residues: CASSPDRDNYGYTF. In DNA form, the CDR3 reads TGTGCCAGCTCACCGGACAGGGATAACTATGGCTACACCTTC.

CDR3 DNA sequence: TGTGCCAGTAGTCACGGGACAGGCGGCACAGATACGCAGTATTTT. This sequence encodes CASSHGTGGTDTQYF. The chain is built from TRBV19 and TRBJ2-3, with 8 bases identical to TRBD1. The CDR3 covers 15 residues. Trimming cost V 5 bases and J 1 base; bases outside gene matches: 5. Looked up from germline, CDR1 is LNHDA and CDR2 is SQIVND (reference sequence). The full variable domain, in which reference TRBV19 and TRBJ2-3 provide the parts outside the CDR3, is DGGITQSPKYLFRKEGQNVTLSCEQNLNHDAMYWYRQDPGQGLRLIYYSQIVNDFQKGDIAEGYSVSREKKESFPLTVTSAQKNPTAFYLCASSHGTGGTDTQYFGPGTRLTVL.